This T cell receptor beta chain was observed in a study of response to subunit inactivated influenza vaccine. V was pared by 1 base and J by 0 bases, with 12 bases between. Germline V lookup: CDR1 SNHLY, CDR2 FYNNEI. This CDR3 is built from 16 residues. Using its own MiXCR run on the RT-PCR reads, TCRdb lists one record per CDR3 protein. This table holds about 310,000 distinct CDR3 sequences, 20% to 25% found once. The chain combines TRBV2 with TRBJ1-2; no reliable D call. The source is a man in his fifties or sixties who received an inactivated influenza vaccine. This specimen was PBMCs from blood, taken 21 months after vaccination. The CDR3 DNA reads TGTGCCAGCAGTGAAGTTATTGCAGGAGCTAACTATGGCTACACCTTC. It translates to CASSEVIAGANYGYTF. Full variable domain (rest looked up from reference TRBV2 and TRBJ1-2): EPEVTQTPSHQVTQMGQEVILRCVPISNHLYFYWYRQILGQKVEFLVSFYNNEISEKSEIFDDQFSVERPDGSNFTLKIRSTKLEDSAMYFCASSEVIAGANYGYTFGSGTRLTVV.